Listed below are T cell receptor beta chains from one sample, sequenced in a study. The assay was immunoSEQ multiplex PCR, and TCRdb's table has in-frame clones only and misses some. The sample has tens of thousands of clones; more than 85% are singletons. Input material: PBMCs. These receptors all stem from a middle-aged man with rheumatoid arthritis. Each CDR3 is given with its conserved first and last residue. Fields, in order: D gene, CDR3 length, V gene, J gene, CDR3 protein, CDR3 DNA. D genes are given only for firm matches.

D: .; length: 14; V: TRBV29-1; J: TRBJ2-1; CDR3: CSVAGQRSYNEQFF; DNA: TGCAGCGTTGCCGGGCAGCGCTCCTACAATGAGCAGTTCTTC
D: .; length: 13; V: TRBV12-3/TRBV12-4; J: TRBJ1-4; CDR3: CASILGTEEKLFF; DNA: TGTGCCAGCATCCTTGGGACGGAGGAAAAACTGTTTTTT
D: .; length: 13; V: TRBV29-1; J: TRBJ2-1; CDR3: CSATTGTDNEQFF; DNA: TGCAGCGCCACCACCGGGACGGACAATGAGCAGTTCTTC
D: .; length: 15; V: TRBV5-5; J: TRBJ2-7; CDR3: CASSGGRPRVDEQYF; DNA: TGTGCCAGCAGCGGGGGACGGCCGAGGGTGGACGAGCAGTACTTC
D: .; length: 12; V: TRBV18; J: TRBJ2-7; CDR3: CASSPVRYEQYF; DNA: TGTGCCAGCTCACCGGTAAGATACGAGCAGTACTTC
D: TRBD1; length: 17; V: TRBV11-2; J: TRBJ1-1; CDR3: CASSLLGRGIMNTEAFF; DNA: TGTGCCAGCAGCTTACTCGGCAGGGGGATCATGAACACTGAAGCTTTCTTT
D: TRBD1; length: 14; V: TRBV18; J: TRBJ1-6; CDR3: CASSQDRDNSPLHF; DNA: TGTGCCAGCTCACAGGACAGGGACAATTCACCCCTCCACTTT
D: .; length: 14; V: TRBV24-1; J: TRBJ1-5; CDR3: CATSGAASNQPQHF; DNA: TGTGCCACCAGTGGAGCCGCTAGCAATCAGCCCCAGCATTTT
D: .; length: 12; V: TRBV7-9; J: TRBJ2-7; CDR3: CASSPGGDEQYF; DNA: TGTGCCAGCAGCCCAGGGGGGGACGAGCAGTACTTC
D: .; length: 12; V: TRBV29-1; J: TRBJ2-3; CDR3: CSVSPVTDTQYF; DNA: TGCAGCGTTTCTCCGGTCACAGATACGCAGTATTTT
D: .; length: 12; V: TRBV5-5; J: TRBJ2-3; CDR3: CASWGDTDTQYF; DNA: TGTGCCAGCTGGGGGGACACAGATACGCAGTATTTT
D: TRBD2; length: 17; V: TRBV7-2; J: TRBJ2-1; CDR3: CASSSGRRTSEYNEQFF; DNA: TGTGCCAGCAGCTCAGGGCGGAGAACTAGCGAATACAATGAGCAGTTCTTC
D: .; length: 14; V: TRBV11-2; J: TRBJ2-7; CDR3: CASSSRGQFYEQYF; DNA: TGTGCCAGCAGCTCGCGGGGACAGTTTTACGAGCAGTACTTC
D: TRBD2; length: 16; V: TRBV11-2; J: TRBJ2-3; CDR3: CASSLAPRGGRDTQYF; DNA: TGTGCCAGCAGCTTAGCCCCCCGGGGGGGGAGAGATACGCAGTATTTT
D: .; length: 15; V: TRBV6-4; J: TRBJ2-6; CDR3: CASSPGGSGANVLTF; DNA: TGTGCCAGCAGTCCCGGAGGGTCTGGGGCCAACGTCCTGACTTTC
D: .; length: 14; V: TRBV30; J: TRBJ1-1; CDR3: CAWSVGRRNTEAFF; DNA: TGTGCCTGGAGTGTAGGGCGGAGGAACACTGAAGCTTTCTTT
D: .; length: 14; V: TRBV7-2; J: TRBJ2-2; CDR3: CASSFVSGTGELFF; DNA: TGTGCCAGCAGCTTTGTATCGGGGACCGGGGAGCTGTTTTTT